This T cell receptor (beta chain) was observed in a study of blood T cell repertoires in COVID-19. The overall study: Specimens from acute and convalescent COVID-19 originated in the United States, Italy and Spain.

The CDR3 length is 13 residues. The J segment lost 9 bases and the V segment lost 4 bases, leaving 1 base of the junction unmatched. The germline gives CDR1 MGHDK, CDR2 SYGVNS. Authors' data handling: The assay estimated nucleated cells by amplifying reference gene primers. Produced via immunoSEQ multiplex PCR; TCRdb's table is partial and in-frame only. The DNA was the basis for D and trimming; V, J and clone size are from that table. Seen here are 100,000 to 150,000 clones, almost 85% observed once, and the top ten hold around 13%. The rearrangement links TRBV25-1 to TRBJ2-1, with TRBD2 matching over 12 bases. Sequencing input: peripheral blood. The sequence was collected from a woman younger than 45 who had recovered from COVID-19. In DNA, the CDR3 is TGTGCCAGCAGTGGGGGACTAGCGGGTGAGCAGTTCTTC. Amino acid sequence: CASSGGLAGEQFF.